This T cell receptor beta chain was retrieved from a study of T cell changes during pregnancy in multiple sclerosis. Some clones are missing from TCRdb's copy, which holds only in-frame ones; the method was immunoSEQ multiplex PCR. The sample lists 25,000 to 35,000 clones; roughly nine tenths were seen once. The CDR3 runs to 15 residues. CDR1 and CDR2 (germline): MNHNS, SASEGT. V was cut by 1 base and J by 3 bases, with 13 bases left in between. The rearrangement links TRBV6-1 to TRBJ2-7; unclear D gene. This sequence was found in a female donor with multiple sclerosis, enrolled in a pregnancy study. Sequencing used CD8+ T cells from peripheral blood mononuclear cells, obtained in the second trimester of pregnancy. The CDR3 region has the DNA TGTGCCAGCAGTGAAGGAGAAAATCGTCGCTACGAGCAGTACTTC. Amino acids: CASSEGENRRYEQYF.